Here is one TCR beta chain with its context. The source of the sample is a study of blood T cell repertoires in COVID-19. Background on the study: Samples representing acute and convalescent COVID-19 were sourced from the United States, Italy and Spain. T cells, B-cell-depleted T cells, or PBMCs supplied cDNA or gDNA.

The authors' processing: Estimation of nucleated cell counts was performed using reference gene primer amplification. The repertoire was sequenced with immunoSEQ multiplex PCR; TCRdb's copy has only in-frame clones and lacks some. V and J calls and clone size are those listed in that table; D and trimming were worked out from the DNA. The sample holds about 76,000 clones; approximately 83% are singletons and the top ten take approximately 12%. The CDR3 loop spans 16 amino acids. V gave up 6 bases and J gave up 5 bases; unmatched junction bases: 11. In germline, CDR1 is LNHDA, CDR2 SQIVND (reference sequence).

Sequenced sample: peripheral blood. The V gene is TRBV19, the J gene TRBJ2-2, with 8 bases lining up with TRBD2. The clonotype comes from a human donor in a cohort sampled during active COVID-19. The CDR3 loop reads CASRDGTSGLTGELFF. DNA for the CDR3: TGTGCCAGTAGGGATGGTACTAGCGGTTTGACCGGGGAGCTGTTTTTT.